This is a list of T cell receptor beta chains from one sample in a study of T-cell memory formation after mild COVID-19. TCRdb used MiXCR to reprocess the 5' RACE reads, holding one entry per CDR3 protein. In the table there are approximately 190,000 distinct CDR3 sequences, around 20% of which are singletons. What was sequenced was PBMCs or a T cell subset sorted from them (not recorded which). The receptors originated from an adult woman who had mild COVID-19 (a few samples of this study predate the infection). Cell type and time point are not known. Both conserved end residues are part of each CDR3. A D gene is named only where the DNA matches it firmly. Size is stated for part of the rows, as once, few or many counts, or as a class when the clone is expanded.

size: NA
V: TRBV7-8
J: TRBJ2-3
D: NA
DNA: TGTGCCAGCAGCTTAGAGGTTAAGGATACGCAGTATTTT
CDR3: CASSLEVKDTQYF

size: NA
V: TRBV12-3/TRBV12-4
J: TRBJ1-2
D: TRBD1
DNA: TGTGCCAGCAGTTCGACAGGGTTGAGAGGCTACACCTTC
CDR3: CASSSTGLRGYTF

size: NA
V: TRBV6-1
J: TRBJ2-5
D: NA
DNA: TGTGCCAGCGAGACTAGTATTTCAGAGACCCAGTACTTC
CDR3: CASETSISETQYF

size: NA
V: TRBV3-1
J: TRBJ2-7
D: NA
DNA: TGTGCCAGCAGCCAAGAGCGTCGGGGGAAGTACGAGCAGTACTTC
CDR3: CASSQERRGKYEQYF

size: few
V: TRBV12-3/TRBV12-4
J: TRBJ1-6
D: NA
DNA: TGTGCCAGCAGTTTAGGCGCAGGCAATTCACCCCTCCACTTT
CDR3: CASSLGAGNSPLHF

size: few
V: TRBV12-3/TRBV12-4
J: TRBJ1-1
D: TRBD1
DNA: TGTGCCAGCAGGACCAGGGGGCGTTCCACTGAAGCTTTCTTT
CDR3: CASRTRGRSTEAFF

size: NA
V: TRBV29-1
J: TRBJ1-2
D: NA
DNA: TGCAGCGCCTGTGACCGAGCCCTCTTC
CDR3: CSACDRALF

size: NA
V: TRBV12-3/TRBV12-4
J: TRBJ1-1
D: NA
DNA: TGTGCCAGCAGTTTTTCGGGGGGTGGCACTGAAGCTTTCTTT
CDR3: CASSFSGGGTEAFF

size: few
V: TRBV7-2
J: TRBJ2-2
D: TRBD1
DNA: TGTGCCAGCAGCTTTCGCAGGGGGCAGGACACCGGGGAGCTGTTTTTT
CDR3: CASSFRRGQDTGELFF

size: NA
V: TRBV7-2
J: TRBJ1-5
D: NA
DNA: TGTGCCAGCAGCTCGGACCAGGGGAGTCAGCCCCAGCATTTT
CDR3: CASSSDQGSQPQHF

size: NA
V: TRBV12-3/TRBV12-4
J: TRBJ1-2
D: TRBD1
DNA: TGTGCCAGCAGTTTTACGACAGGGGGTTATGGCTACACCTTC
CDR3: CASSFTTGGYGYTF

size: NA
V: TRBV5-6
J: TRBJ2-3
D: TRBD2
DNA: TGTGCCAGCAGCCCTCCGGGACTAGTTTTGCGGACAGATACGCAGTATTTT
CDR3: CASSPPGLVLRTDTQYF

size: NA
V: TRBV20-1
J: TRBJ2-2
D: NA
DNA: TGCAGTGCTGGGGGGAACACCGGGGAGCTGTTTTTT
CDR3: CSAGGNTGELFF

size: few
V: TRBV27
J: TRBJ2-7
D: TRBD1
DNA: TGTGCCAGCAAATCGGGACAGCCTCCCTACGAGCAGTACTTC
CDR3: CASKSGQPPYEQYF

size: NA
V: TRBV7-8
J: TRBJ2-3
D: NA
DNA: TGTGCCAGCAGCTTGGAGCTAGCCGTTAGCACAGATACGCAGTATTTT
CDR3: CASSLELAVSTDTQYF

size: NA
V: TRBV12-3/TRBV12-4
J: TRBJ2-1
D: NA
DNA: TGTGCCAGCAGTTTAGTGGCGGGGTGGGACAATGAGCAGTTCTTC
CDR3: CASSLVAGWDNEQFF